This T cell receptor beta chain derives from a study of T cell repertoires in cytomegalovirus infection. The CDR3 totals 14 residues. V lost 3 bases to trimming and J lost 7 bases; unmatched junction nucleotides: 9. Germline V lookup: CDR1 SGHRS, CDR2 YFSETQ. Ten or more counts support this clonotype. The antigen is unknown. TCRdb processed the reads anew with MiXCR; each CDR3 protein has one entry. The sample includes 250,000 to 300,000 distinct CDR3 sequences, 22% of them seen just once. The rearrangement uses TRBV5-1 and TRBJ2-7, with 8 bases fitting TRBD1. This clonotype was obtained from a human donor in good health (CMV status not recorded). Some clones in this sample may be carry-over from other donors' samples. This sample comprised cultured PBMCs, obtained from culture after CMV antigen stimulation. The CDR3 loop reads CASSWGDRGGEQYF. The CDR3 bases are TGCGCCAGCAGCTGGGGAGACAGGGGAGGTGAGCAGTACTTC. Combining the CDR3 with reference TRBV5-1 and TRBJ2-7 gives the whole variable domain KAGVTQTPRYLIKTRGQQVTLSCSPISGHRSVSWYQQTPGQGLQFLFEYFSETQRNKGNFPGRFSGRQFSNSRSEMNVSTLELGDSALYLCASSWGDRGGEQYFGPGTRLTVT.